This is a list of T cell receptor beta chains from one sample in a study of blood T cell repertoires in COVID-19. Clones were read by immunoSEQ multiplex PCR, and TCRdb kept only the in-frame ones, dropping some. The profile shows tens of thousands of clones, approximately 92% of them singletons. Sequenced sample: peripheral blood. These receptors originate from a human donor with active COVID-19. The donor label of this sample is uncertain. The CDR3 runs from the conserved cysteine through the conserved F or W. D genes are given only for firm matches. Clone size is shown for a subset of rows, as once, few, many or a class of expanded clone.

clone_size: -; d_call: -; v_call: TRBV3-1/TRBV3-2; j_call: TRBJ1-2; cdr3_nt: TGTGCCAGCACCCCTGGACACGGCTATGGCTACACCTTC; cdr3_aa: CASTPGHGYGYTF
clone_size: -; d_call: -; v_call: TRBV9; j_call: TRBJ1-2; cdr3_nt: TGTGCCAGCAGCGTAGCATCAGAAATCTATGGCTACACCTTC; cdr3_aa: CASSVASEIYGYTF
clone_size: -; d_call: TRBD1; v_call: TRBV7-2; j_call: TRBJ2-7; cdr3_nt: TGTGCCAGCAGTTCACCGGGACAGGGTCACGAGCAGTACTTC; cdr3_aa: CASSSPGQGHEQYF
clone_size: -; d_call: -; v_call: TRBV5-1; j_call: TRBJ2-1; cdr3_nt: TGCGCCAGCAGCTTGCCCGAGAACTCCTACAATGAGCAGTTCTTC; cdr3_aa: CASSLPENSYNEQFF
clone_size: -; d_call: -; v_call: TRBV19; j_call: TRBJ1-5; cdr3_nt: TGTGCCAGTAGTGCGGTGTCTAATCAGCCCCAGCATTTT; cdr3_aa: CASSAVSNQPQHF
clone_size: once; d_call: TRBD1; v_call: TRBV6-5; j_call: TRBJ1-4; cdr3_nt: TGTGCCAGCAGTTACTCTGAGGGGGCGGAAAAACTGTTTTTT; cdr3_aa: CASSYSEGAEKLFF
clone_size: -; d_call: -; v_call: TRBV30; j_call: TRBJ2-7; cdr3_nt: TGTGCCTGGAGTCAGGGCTTAAGCTACGAGCAGTACTTC; cdr3_aa: CAWSQGLSYEQYF
clone_size: -; d_call: TRBD2; v_call: TRBV29-1; j_call: TRBJ2-7; cdr3_nt: TGCAGCGTTCGAGGGAGTAGCGGGAGTGGCTACGAGCAGTACTTC; cdr3_aa: CSVRGSSGSGYEQYF
clone_size: -; d_call: TRBD1; v_call: TRBV7-2; j_call: TRBJ2-7; cdr3_nt: TGTGCCAGCAGCCCCGCCGGGACAGGGTCTAGCGAGCAGTACTTC; cdr3_aa: CASSPAGTGSSEQYF
clone_size: -; d_call: -; v_call: TRBV28; j_call: TRBJ2-1; cdr3_nt: -; cdr3_aa: CASSLAPSLEREGQFF
clone_size: -; d_call: -; v_call: TRBV9; j_call: TRBJ2-5; cdr3_nt: TGTGCCAGCAGCGTAGGAGGGGGAGAGACCCAGTACTTC; cdr3_aa: CASSVGGGETQYF
clone_size: once; d_call: -; v_call: TRBV10-1; j_call: TRBJ2-1; cdr3_nt: TGCGCCAGCAGTGGACTAGGTGGCAATGAGCAGTTCTTC; cdr3_aa: CASSGLGGNEQFF
clone_size: -; d_call: TRBD1; v_call: TRBV7-2; j_call: TRBJ1-2; cdr3_nt: TGTGCCAGCAGCCCCCGGACAGGGGACTATGGCTACACCTTC; cdr3_aa: CASSPRTGDYGYTF
clone_size: -; d_call: -; v_call: TRBV3-1/TRBV3-2; j_call: TRBJ2-1; cdr3_nt: TGTGCCAGCAGCCAATCGACGGGTAATGAGCAGTTCTTC; cdr3_aa: CASSQSTGNEQFF
clone_size: -; d_call: -; v_call: TRBV28; j_call: TRBJ1-2; cdr3_nt: TGTGCCAGCAGTTTAATTAGTTCATGGTATGGCTACACCTTC; cdr3_aa: CASSLISSWYGYTF
clone_size: few; d_call: TRBD2; v_call: TRBV3-1/TRBV3-2; j_call: TRBJ2-2; cdr3_nt: TGTGCCAGCAGCCAAGCCGGGACTAGCACCGGGGAGCTGTTTTTT; cdr3_aa: CASSQAGTSTGELFF
clone_size: -; d_call: -; v_call: TRBV7-8; j_call: TRBJ1-1; cdr3_nt: TGTGCCAGCAGCTCCAGCCTCAACAGGGTTGTCACTGAAGCTTTCTTT; cdr3_aa: CASSSSLNRVVTEAFF
clone_size: -; d_call: -; v_call: TRBV6-5; j_call: TRBJ1-1; cdr3_nt: TGTGCCAGCAGTTCCACGGACGGAGGAGCTTTCTTT; cdr3_aa: CASSSTDGGAFF
clone_size: -; d_call: -; v_call: TRBV5-5; j_call: TRBJ2-2; cdr3_nt: TGTGCCAGCAGCTTGGTTGTCCTCGAGGCCGGGGAGCTGTTTTTT; cdr3_aa: CASSLVVLEAGELFF
clone_size: -; d_call: -; v_call: TRBV29-1; j_call: TRBJ1-2; cdr3_nt: TGCAGCGTCGCTACCGGGACACCTCGTGGCTACACCTTC; cdr3_aa: CSVATGTPRGYTF
clone_size: -; d_call: -; v_call: TRBV7-9; j_call: TRBJ1-6; cdr3_nt: TGTGCCAGCACCTCCGGGAGCTCCTATAATTCACCCCTCCACTTT; cdr3_aa: CASTSGSSYNSPLHF
clone_size: -; d_call: TRBD2; v_call: TRBV7-3; j_call: TRBJ2-7; cdr3_nt: TGTGCCAGCAGCTCCCCCGGGACTAGCGGGCCGAGCTCCTACGAGCAGTACTTC; cdr3_aa: CASSSPGTSGPSSYEQYF
clone_size: -; d_call: -; v_call: TRBV9; j_call: TRBJ2-5; cdr3_nt: TGTGCCAGCAGCGCCCGGGGGGAGACCCAGTACTTC; cdr3_aa: CASSARGETQYF
clone_size: few; d_call: -; v_call: TRBV6-6; j_call: TRBJ2-7; cdr3_nt: TGTGCCAGCAGCCCCGCGGGGTTAGGGTCCTACGAGCAGTACTTC; cdr3_aa: CASSPAGLGSYEQYF
clone_size: once; d_call: -; v_call: TRBV5-1; j_call: TRBJ2-2; cdr3_nt: TGCGCCAGCAGCTTGGGGGCCAGGAACACCGGGGAGCTGTTTTTT; cdr3_aa: CASSLGARNTGELFF